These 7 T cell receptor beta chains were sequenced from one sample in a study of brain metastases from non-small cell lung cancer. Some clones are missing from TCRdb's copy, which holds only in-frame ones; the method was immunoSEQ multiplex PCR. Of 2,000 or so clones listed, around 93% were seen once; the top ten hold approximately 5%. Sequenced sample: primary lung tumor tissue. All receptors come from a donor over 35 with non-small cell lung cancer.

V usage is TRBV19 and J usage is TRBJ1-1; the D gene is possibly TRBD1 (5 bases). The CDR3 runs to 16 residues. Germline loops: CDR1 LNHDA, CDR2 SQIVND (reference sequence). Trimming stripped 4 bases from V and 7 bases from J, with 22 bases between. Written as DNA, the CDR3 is TGTGCCAGTAGTAGCGGCCCGGAACGACAGTCGGGTGAAGCTTTCTTT. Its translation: CASSSGPERQSGEAFF.

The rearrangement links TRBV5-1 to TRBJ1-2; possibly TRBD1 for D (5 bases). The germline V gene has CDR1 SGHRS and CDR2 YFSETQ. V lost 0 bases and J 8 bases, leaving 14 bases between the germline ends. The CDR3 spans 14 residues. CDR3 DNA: TGCGCCAGCAGCTTGGCCGGGACCGGCACAGGCTACACCTTC. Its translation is CASSLAGTGTGYTF.

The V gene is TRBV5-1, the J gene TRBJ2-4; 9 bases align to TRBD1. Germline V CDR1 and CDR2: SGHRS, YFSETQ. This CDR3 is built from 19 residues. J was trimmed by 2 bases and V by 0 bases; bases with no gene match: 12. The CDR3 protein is CASSLGEKRDRATKNIQYF. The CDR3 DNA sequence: TGCGCCAGCAGCTTGGGGGAGAAACGGGACAGGGCAACCAAAAACATTCAGTACTTC.

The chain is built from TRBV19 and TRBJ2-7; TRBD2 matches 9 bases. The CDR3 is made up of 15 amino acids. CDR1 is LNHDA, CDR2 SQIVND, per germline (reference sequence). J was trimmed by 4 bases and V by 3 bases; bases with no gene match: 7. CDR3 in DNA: TGTGCCAGTAGTATTACCCCTAGCGGGGTTTACGAGCAGTACTTC. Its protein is CASSITPSGVYEQYF.

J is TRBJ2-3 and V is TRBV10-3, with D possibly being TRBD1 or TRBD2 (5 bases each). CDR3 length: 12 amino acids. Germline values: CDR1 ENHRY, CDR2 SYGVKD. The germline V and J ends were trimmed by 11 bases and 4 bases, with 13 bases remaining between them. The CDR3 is CASGTASDTQYF. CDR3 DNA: TGTGCCTCCGGGACCGCTTCAGATACGCAGTATTTT.

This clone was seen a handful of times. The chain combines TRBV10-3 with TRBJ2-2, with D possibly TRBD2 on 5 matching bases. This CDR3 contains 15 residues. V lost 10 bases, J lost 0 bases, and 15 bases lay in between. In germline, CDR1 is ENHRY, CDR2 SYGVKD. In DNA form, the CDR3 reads TGTGCCACTCACCCCGGAGGCTCGAACACCGGGGAGCTGTTTTTT. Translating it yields CATHPGGSNTGELFF.

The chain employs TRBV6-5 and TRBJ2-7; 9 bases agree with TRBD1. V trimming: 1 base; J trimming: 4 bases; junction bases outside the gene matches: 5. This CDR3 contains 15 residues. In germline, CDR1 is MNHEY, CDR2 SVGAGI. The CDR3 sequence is CASSYYETGGYEQYF. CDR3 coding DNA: TGTGCCAGCAGTTACTATGAGACAGGGGGATACGAGCAGTACTTC.